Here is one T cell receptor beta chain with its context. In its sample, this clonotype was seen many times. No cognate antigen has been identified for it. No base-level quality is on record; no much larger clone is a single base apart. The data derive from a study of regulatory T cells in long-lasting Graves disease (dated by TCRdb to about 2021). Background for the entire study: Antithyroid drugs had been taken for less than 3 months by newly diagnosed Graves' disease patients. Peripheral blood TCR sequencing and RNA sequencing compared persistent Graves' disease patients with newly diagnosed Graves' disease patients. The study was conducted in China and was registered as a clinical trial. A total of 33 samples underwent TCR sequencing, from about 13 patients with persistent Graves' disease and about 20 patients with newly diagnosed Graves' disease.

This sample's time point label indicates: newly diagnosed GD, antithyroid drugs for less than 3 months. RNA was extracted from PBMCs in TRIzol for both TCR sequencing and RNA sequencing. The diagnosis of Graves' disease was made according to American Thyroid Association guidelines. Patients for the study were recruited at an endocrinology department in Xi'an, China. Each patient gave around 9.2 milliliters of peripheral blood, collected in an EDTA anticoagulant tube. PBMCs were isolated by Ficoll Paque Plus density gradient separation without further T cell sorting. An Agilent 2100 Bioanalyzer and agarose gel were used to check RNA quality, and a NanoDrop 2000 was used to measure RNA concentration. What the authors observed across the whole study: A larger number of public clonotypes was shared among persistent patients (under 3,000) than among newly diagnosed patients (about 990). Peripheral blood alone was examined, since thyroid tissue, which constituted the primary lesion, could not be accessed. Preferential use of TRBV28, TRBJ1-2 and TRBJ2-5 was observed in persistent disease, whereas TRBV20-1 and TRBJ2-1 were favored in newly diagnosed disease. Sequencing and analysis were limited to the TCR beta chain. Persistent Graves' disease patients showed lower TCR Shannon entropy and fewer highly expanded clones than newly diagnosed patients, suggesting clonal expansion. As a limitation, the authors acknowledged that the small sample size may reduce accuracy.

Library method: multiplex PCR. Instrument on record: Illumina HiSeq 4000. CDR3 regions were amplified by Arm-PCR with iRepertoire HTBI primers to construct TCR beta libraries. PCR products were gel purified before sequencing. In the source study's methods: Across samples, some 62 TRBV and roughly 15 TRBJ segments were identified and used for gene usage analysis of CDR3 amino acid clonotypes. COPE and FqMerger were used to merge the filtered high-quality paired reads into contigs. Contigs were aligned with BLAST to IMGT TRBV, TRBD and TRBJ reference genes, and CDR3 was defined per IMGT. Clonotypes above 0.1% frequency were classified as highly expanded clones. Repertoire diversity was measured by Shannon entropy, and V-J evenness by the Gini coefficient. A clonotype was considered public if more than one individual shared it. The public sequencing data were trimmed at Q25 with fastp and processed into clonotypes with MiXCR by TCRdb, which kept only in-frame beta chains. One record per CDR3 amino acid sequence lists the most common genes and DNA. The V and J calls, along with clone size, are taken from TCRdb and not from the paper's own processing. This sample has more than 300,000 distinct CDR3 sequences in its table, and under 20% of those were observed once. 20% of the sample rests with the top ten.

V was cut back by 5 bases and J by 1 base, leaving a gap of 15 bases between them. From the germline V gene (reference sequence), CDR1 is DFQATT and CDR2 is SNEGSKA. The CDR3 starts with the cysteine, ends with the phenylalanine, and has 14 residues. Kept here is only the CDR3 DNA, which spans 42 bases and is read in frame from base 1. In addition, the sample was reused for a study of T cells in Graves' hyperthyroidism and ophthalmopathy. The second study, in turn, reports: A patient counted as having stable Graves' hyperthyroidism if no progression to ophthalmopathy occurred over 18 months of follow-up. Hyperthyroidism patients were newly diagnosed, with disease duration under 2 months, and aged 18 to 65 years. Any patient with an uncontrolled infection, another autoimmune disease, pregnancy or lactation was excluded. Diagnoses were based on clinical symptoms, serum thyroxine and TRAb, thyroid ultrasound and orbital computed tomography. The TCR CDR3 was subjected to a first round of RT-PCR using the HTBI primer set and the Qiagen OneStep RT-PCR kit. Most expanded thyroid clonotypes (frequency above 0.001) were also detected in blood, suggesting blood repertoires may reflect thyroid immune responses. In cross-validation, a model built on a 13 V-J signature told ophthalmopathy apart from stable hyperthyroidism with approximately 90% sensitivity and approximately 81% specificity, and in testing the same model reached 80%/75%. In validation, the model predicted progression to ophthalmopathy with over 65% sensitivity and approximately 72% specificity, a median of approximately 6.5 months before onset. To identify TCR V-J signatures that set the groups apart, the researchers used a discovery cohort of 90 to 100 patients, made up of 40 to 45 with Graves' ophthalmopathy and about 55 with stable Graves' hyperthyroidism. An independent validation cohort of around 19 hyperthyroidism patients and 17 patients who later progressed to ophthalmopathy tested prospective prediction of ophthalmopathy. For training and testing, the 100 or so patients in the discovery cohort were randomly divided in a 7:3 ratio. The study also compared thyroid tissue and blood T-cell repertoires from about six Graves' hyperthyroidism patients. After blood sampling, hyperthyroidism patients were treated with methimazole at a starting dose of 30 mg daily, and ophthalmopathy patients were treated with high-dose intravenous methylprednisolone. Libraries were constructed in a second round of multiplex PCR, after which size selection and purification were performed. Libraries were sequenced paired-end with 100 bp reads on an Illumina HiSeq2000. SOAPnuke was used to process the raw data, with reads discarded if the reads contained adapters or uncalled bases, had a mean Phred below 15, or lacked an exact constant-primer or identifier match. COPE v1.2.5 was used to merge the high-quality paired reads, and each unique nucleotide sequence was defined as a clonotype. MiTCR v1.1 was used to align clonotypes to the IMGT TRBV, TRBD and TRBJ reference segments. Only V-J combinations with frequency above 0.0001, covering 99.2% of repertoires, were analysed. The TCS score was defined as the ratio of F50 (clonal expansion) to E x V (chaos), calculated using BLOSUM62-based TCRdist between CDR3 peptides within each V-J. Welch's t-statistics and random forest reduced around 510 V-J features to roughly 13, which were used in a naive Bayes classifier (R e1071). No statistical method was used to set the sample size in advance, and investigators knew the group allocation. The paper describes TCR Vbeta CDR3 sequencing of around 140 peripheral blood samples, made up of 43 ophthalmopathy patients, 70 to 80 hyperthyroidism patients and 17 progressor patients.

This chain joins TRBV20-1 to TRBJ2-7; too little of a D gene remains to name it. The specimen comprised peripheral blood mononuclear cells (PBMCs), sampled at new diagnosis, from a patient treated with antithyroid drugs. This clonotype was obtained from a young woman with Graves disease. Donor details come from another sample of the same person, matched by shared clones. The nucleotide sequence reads TGCAGTGCTTTAGAAAGGTTATCGTCCTACGAGCAGTACTTC. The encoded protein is CSALERLSSYEQYF.